Listed here are 17 T cell receptor beta chains from one sample, sequenced in a study of T cell changes during pregnancy in multiple sclerosis. Assay used: immunoSEQ multiplex PCR; TCRdb lists only in-frame clones, some missing. The sample contains fewer than 90,000 clones, 85% to 95% of which appear only once. The source was peripheral blood, collected after pregnancy. These receptors originate from a female donor in good health, enrolled as a control in a pregnancy study.

This chain joins TRBV28 and TRBJ2-6, with D possibly TRBD1 on 8 matching bases. Germline V gene sequence: CDR1 MDHEN, CDR2 SYDVKM. The CDR3 has 16 residues. Trimming removed 5 bases at V and 0 bases at J, with 11 bases between. CDR3 nucleotides: TGTGCCAGCAGTACAGGGGGGGCCTCTGGGGCCAACGTCCTGACTTTC. As protein: CASSTGGASGANVLTF.

This chain links TRBV19 with TRBJ2-7; tentative D call: TRBD1 (5 bases). Germline CDR1 is LNHDA and CDR2 is SQIVND (reference sequence). Trimming shortened V by 5 bases and J by 6 bases, and 20 bases separated the two germline ends. CDR3 size: 15 residues. This CDR3 reads CASSSPGHGTGEQYF. CDR3 nucleotides: TGTGCCAGTAGTTCGCCGGGCCACGGAACAGGCGAGCAGTACTTC.

The gene calls are TRBV11-3 and TRBJ2-7, with 10 bases fitting TRBD1. This CDR3 contains 14 residues. With V trimmed by 5 bases and J by 2 bases, 3 bases remained unmatched. The germline V gene has CDR1 SGHNT and CDR2 YENEEA. CDR3 in DNA: TGTGCCAGCAGCATCGGACAGGGGGCCTACGAGCAGTACTTC. As protein: CASSIGQGAYEQYF.

The gene calls are TRBV5-4 and TRBJ2-2; D unclear. Looked up from germline, CDR1 is SGHNT and CDR2 is YYREEE (reference sequence). V lost 2 bases and J 1 base, leaving 6 bases between the germline ends. The CDR3 covers 14 residues. The CDR3, as DNA: TGTGCCAGCAGCTTATTAATGAACACCGGGGAGCTGTTTTTT. The encoded protein is CASSLLMNTGELFF.

The chain has TRBV6-6 and TRBJ2-5, with 8 bases lining up with TRBD1. Per the germline V gene, CDR1 is MNHNY and CDR2 is SVGAGI (reference sequence). Trimming removed 6 bases from V and 6 bases from J; junction bases left unmatched: 6. The CDR3 loop spans 13 amino acids. The CDR3 is CASSSGGGKTQYF. The CDR3 region has the DNA TGTGCCAGCAGCTCAGGGGGCGGGAAGACCCAGTACTTC.

V and J are TRBV10-3 and TRBJ2-1; D is unclear. Looked up from germline, CDR1 is ENHRY and CDR2 is SYGVKD. V shed 2 bases and J shed 7 bases, with 6 bases lying between them. The CDR3 has 12 amino acids. As DNA, the CDR3 is TGTGCCATCAGTGAGAACCGGAATGAGCAGTTCTTC. It is translated as CAISENRNEQFF.

J is TRBJ2-7 and V is TRBV7-2; tentatively, D is TRBD2 (7 bases). Germline CDR1 reads SGHTA; CDR2 reads FQGNSA. This CDR3 has 16 amino acids. The V gene lost 5 bases and the J gene lost 1 base, with 18 bases spanning the gap. In DNA, the CDR3 is TGTGCCAGCAGCCGAGCAGGGGCTAGCGGATCCTACGAGCAGTACTTC. It translates to CASSRAGASGSYEQYF.

This sequence joins TRBV11-2 and TRBJ2-3, with a possible D match to TRBD2 (6 bases). The CDR3 is made up of 16 amino acids. V lost 2 bases to trimming and J lost 1 base, with 13 bases between them. Germline CDR1 reads SGHAT; CDR2 reads FQNNGV. The CDR3 loop is CASSLHPGAGTDTQYF. In DNA form, the CDR3 reads TGTGCCAGCAGCTTACACCCGGGAGCGGGCACAGATACGCAGTATTTT. Using reference TRBV11-2 and TRBJ2-3 for the parts outside the CDR3, the full variable domain is EAGVAQSPRYKIIEKRQSVAFWCNPISGHATLYWYQQILGQGPKLLIQFQNNGVVDDSQLPKDRFSAERLKGVDSTLKIQPAKLEDSAVYLCASSLHPGAGTDTQYFGPGTRLTVL.

The rearrangement uses TRBV28 and TRBJ1-1, with D hard to call. V gave up 7 bases and J gave up 6 bases, with 15 bases separating them. The germline gives CDR1 MDHEN, CDR2 SYDVKM. This CDR3 region has 13 residues. CDR3 amino acids: CASIREPGPEAFF. CDR3 bases: TGTGCCAGCATCCGCGAGCCGGGTCCTGAAGCTTTCTTT.

V and J are TRBV5-1 and TRBJ2-4, with 7 bases matching TRBD2. The V gene end was trimmed by 5 bases and the J gene end by 1 base; junction bases not matched to a gene: 3. Per germline, CDR1 SGHRS and CDR2 YFSETQ. The CDR3 is 14 amino acids. Written as DNA, the CDR3 is TGCGCCAGCAGTCCAGCGGGGGCCAAAAACATTCAGTACTTC. Its protein product is CASSPAGAKNIQYF. The whole variable domain, remainder taken from reference TRBV5-1 and TRBJ2-4, is KAGVTQTPRYLIKTRGQQVTLSCSPISGHRSVSWYQQTPGQGLQFLFEYFSETQRNKGNFPGRFSGRQFSNSRSEMNVSTLELGDSALYLCASSPAGAKNIQYFGAGTRLSVL.

The chain carries TRBV11-3 and TRBJ1-4, with 8 bases matching TRBD1. Germline V gives CDR1 SGHNT, CDR2 YENEEA. This CDR3 contains 15 residues. Trimming took 7 bases from V and 5 from J; bases not matched to a gene: 9. The DNA of the CDR3 is TGTGCCAGCATCCAACCCCGGGACAGGAATGAAAAACTGTTTTTT. Translating it yields CASIQPRDRNEKLFF.

The chain links TRBV19 to TRBJ2-1, with a possible D match to TRBD2 (5 bases). The CDR3 has 13 amino acids. Germline CDR1 reads LNHDA; CDR2 reads SQIVND (reference sequence). Between the trimmed V and J ends, which lost 6 bases and 7 bases, there was a span of 13 bases. CDR3 nucleotides: TGTGCCAGTAGCAACGGGGTCACGAATGAGCAGTTCTTC. Amino acid sequence: CASSNGVTNEQFF.

The CDR3 nucleotides are TGTGCCAGCAGCTATGGGACAGGGAGTCAGCCCCAGCATTTT. It yields the protein CASSYGTGSQPQHF. The chain employs TRBV11-2 and TRBJ1-5; 9 bases fit TRBD1. V shed 4 bases, J shed 6 bases, and the junction held 4 bases outside the gene matches. The germline gives CDR1 SGHAT, CDR2 FQNNGV. This CDR3 comprises 14 residues.

CDR3 bases: TGTGCCAGCAGCTCGGGGCGGGAGGGCCCGTGGCAAGAGACCCAGTACTTC. Translation gives CASSSGREGPWQETQYF. This chain uses TRBV5-4 with TRBJ2-5, with 9 positions matching TRBD2. The V gene's germline CDR1 is SGHNT and CDR2 YYREEE (reference sequence). The CDR3 totals 17 residues. V was pared by 3 bases and J by 2 bases, with 11 bases of the junction left unmatched. Full variable domain (missing parts from reference TRBV5-4 and TRBJ2-5): ETGVTQSPTHLIKTRGQQVTLRCSSQSGHNTVSWYQQALGQGPQFIFQYYREEENGRGNFPPRFSGLQFPNYSSELNVNALELDDSALYLCASSSGREGPWQETQYFGPGTRLLVL.

This clone appeared once. The rearrangement links TRBV27 to TRBJ1-3, with D possibly TRBD1 on 6 matching bases. Germline V gives CDR1 MNHEY, CDR2 SMNVEV (reference sequence). This CDR3 region has 15 residues. Trimming shortened V by 5 bases and J by 2 bases, and 13 bases separated the two germline ends. CDR3 residues: CASSPLGGPGNTIYF. For the CDR3, the DNA is TGTGCCAGCAGTCCCCTCGGGGGGCCTGGAAACACCATATATTTT.

The CDR3: CASSLWPPAASGRVGTQYF. The CDR3 nucleotides read TGTGCCAGCAGTTTATGGCCGCCGGCGGCTAGCGGGAGAGTGGGGACCCAGTACTTC. The chain couples TRBV27 to TRBJ2-5, with TRBD2 identical over 10 bases. The CDR3 covers 19 residues. The germline V gene has CDR1 MNHEY and CDR2 SMNVEV (reference sequence). The ends lost 1 base at V and 7 bases at J; junction bases unmatched: 18.

V gene TRBV10-1 combines with J gene TRBJ1-2; the match to TRBD1 covers 7 bases. The V gene's germline CDR1 is WNHNN and CDR2 SYGVQD (reference sequence). The CDR3 runs to 13 residues. V dropped 3 bases and J dropped 8; count of bases not matched to a gene: 6. The CDR3 region is CASSENRGLGYTF. The CDR3 nucleotides read TGCGCCAGCAGTGAAAACAGGGGCTTGGGCTACACCTTC.